The 20 T cell receptor beta chains below all came from one sample that was sequenced in a study of T-cell memory formation after mild COVID-19. TCRdb fed the 5' RACE reads into MiXCR, producing one record per CDR3 protein. The data contain a few hundred thousand distinct CDR3 sequences, around 25% of them singletons. Sequencing input: PBMCs or a T cell subset sorted from them (not recorded which). The receptors were gathered from an adult woman who had mild COVID-19 (a few samples of this study predate the infection). Cell type and time point are not known.

This chain links TRBV7-8 with TRBJ1-1; 7 positions agree with TRBD1. V was pared by 5 bases and J by 3 bases, with 6 bases of the junction left unmatched. From germline, CDR1 is SGHVS and CDR2 FQNEAQ. The CDR3 extends over 14 amino acids. The chain's CDR3 is CASSIRQGYTEAFF. Written as DNA, the CDR3 is TGTGCCAGCAGCATACGACAGGGCTACACTGAAGCTTTCTTT.

V usage is TRBV4-1 and J usage is TRBJ2-5; 11 bases are shared with TRBD2. With 4 bases clipped from V and 4 bases from J, the junction kept 8 bases outside the gene matches. Germline V gives CDR1 MGHRA, CDR2 YSYEKL. The CDR3 is 16 residues long. The CDR3 sequence: CASSRLVTSGGETQYF. In nucleotides, the CDR3 is TGCGCCAGCAGCCGCCTCGTAACTAGCGGGGGAGAGACCCAGTACTTC.

The CDR3 loop is CASSSSTTQYF. As DNA, the CDR3 is TGTGCCAGCAGTTCCTCCACGACCCAGTACTTC. V is TRBV12-3 or TRBV12-4 and J is TRBJ2-5, with no clear D. The CDR3 runs to 11 residues. The germline V and J ends were trimmed by 4 bases and 7 bases, with 7 bases remaining between them.

V usage is TRBV7-3 and J usage is TRBJ2-3; D is possibly TRBD1 or TRBD2 (5 bases each). This CDR3 is built from 17 residues. CDR1 and CDR2 from the germline V gene are SGHTA and FQGTGA. The ends were cut back, 5 bases at V and 0 bases at J, with 18 bases in the middle. The CDR3 loop reads CASSRPRGLSSTDTQYF. The CDR3 DNA follows: TGTGCCAGCAGCCGGCCCCGGGGCCTGTCAAGCACAGATACGCAGTATTTT.

Details on this clonotype: One junction end does not reproduce the germline sequence, and a read error may be involved. The rearrangement joins TRBV7-8 to TRBJ2-3; D remains ambiguous. The CDR3 is 14 amino acids. Germline assignment: CDR1 SGHVS and CDR2 FQNEAQ. The CDR3 loop reads CSSSSSASKDTQYF. CDR3 in DNA: TGTTCCAGCAGCTCCTCTGCGTCCAAAGATACGCAGTATTTT.

This clonotype was detected a few times. The chain is built from TRBV12-3 or TRBV12-4 and TRBJ2-3; 7 bases are shared with TRBD2. J was trimmed by 2 bases and V by 5 bases; bases with no gene match: 7. The CDR3 consists of 15 residues. For the CDR3, the DNA is TGTGCCAGCAGTCCGTGGCGGGGGAACACAGATACGCAGTATTTT. Encoded protein: CASSPWRGNTDTQYF.

This clonotype was counted only a few times. The V gene is TRBV7-9, the J gene TRBJ1-2; D remains ambiguous. The CDR3 runs 12 residues. Trimming cost V 6 bases and J 3 bases, with 8 bases left between them. Germline-derived CDR1 and CDR2 are SEHNR and FQNEAQ (reference sequence). CDR3 in amino acids: CASRSQYYGYTF. Here the CDR3 DNA reads TGTGCCAGCAGGTCACAGTACTATGGCTACACCTTC.

This chain joins TRBV6-1 and TRBJ2-7; D is possibly TRBD2 (6 bases). Between the trimmed V and J ends, which lost 1 base and 3 bases, there was a span of 16 bases. The CDR3 contains 16 residues. Germline values: CDR1 MNHNS, CDR2 SASEGT. This CDR3 reads CASSEGSGGRGYEQYF. In nucleotides, the CDR3 is TGTGCCAGCAGTGAAGGTAGCGGTGGGAGAGGCTACGAGCAGTACTTC.

This clonotype turned up a few times. The CDR3 sequence is CASWTLANYGYTF. DNA of the CDR3: TGTGCCAGCTGGACGCTAGCTAACTATGGCTACACCTTC. The chain couples TRBV6-2 or TRBV6-3 to TRBJ1-2; D ambiguous. The CDR3 has 13 amino acids. Trimming took off 8 bases at V and 0 bases at J, with 10 bases between the two ends. The germline V gene has CDR1 MNHEY and CDR2 SVGEGT.

The chain carries TRBV30 and TRBJ2-7; D is perhaps TRBD1 or TRBD2 (6 bases each). The CDR3 totals 14 residues. Trimming took off 1 base at V and 2 bases at J, with 12 bases between the two ends. CDR1 is GTSNPN, CDR2 SVGIG, per germline (reference sequence). CDR3 coding DNA: TGTGCCTGGAGTGCGGGGGCGACTACCTACGAGCAGTACTTC. It codes for CAWSAGATTYEQYF.

The CDR3 spells CAWTIRGAPYNEQFF. The CDR3 DNA follows: TGTGCCTGGACAATAAGGGGGGCGCCCTACAATGAGCAGTTCTTC. The chain couples TRBV30 to TRBJ2-1; D possibly uses TRBD1 or TRBD2 (6 bases each). This CDR3 region has 15 residues. Trimming stripped 4 bases from V and 2 bases from J, with 15 bases between. In germline, CDR1 is GTSNPN, CDR2 SVGIG (reference sequence).

This clonotype was picked up a small number of times. The V gene is TRBV4-3, the J gene TRBJ1-4; a possible D gene is TRBD1 (6 bases). Deletions cut 1 base from V and 8 bases from J, with 26 bases between. Germline-derived CDR1 and CDR2 are LGHNA and YSLEER. The CDR3 is made up of 19 amino acids. The CDR3 loop is CASSQGRAGAPTVREKLFF. In nucleotides, the CDR3 is TGCGCCAGCAGCCAAGGTCGGGCAGGGGCCCCAACAGTGCGGGAAAAACTGTTTTTT.

This chain's CDR3 is CASSLESWGKEQETQYF. In nucleotides, the CDR3 is TGTGCCAGCAGCTTAGAGTCTTGGGGAAAGGAACAAGAGACCCAGTACTTC. The rearrangement links TRBV7-6 to TRBJ2-5; D gene unclear. Germline-derived CDR1 and CDR2 are SGHVS and FNYEAQ. This CDR3 spans 17 amino acids. Trimming took off 1 base at V and 2 bases at J, with 17 bases between the two ends.

The table lists this clonotype with a few counts. The chain carries TRBV12-3 or TRBV12-4 and TRBJ1-5; D is uncertain. Trimming pared 7 bases from V and 7 bases from J, leaving 17 bases between. The CDR3 contains 14 residues. The DNA for the CDR3 is TGTGCCAGCACCTCCGGGTCCCAAGGGCAGCCCCAGCATTTT. It translates to CASTSGSQGQPQHF.

This clonotype has more than one count but fewer than ten. V usage is TRBV7-2 and J usage is TRBJ2-7, with D possibly TRBD2 on 6 matching bases. V lost 1 base and J lost 4, with 17 bases in between. CDR1 and CDR2 from the germline V gene are SGHTA and FQGNSA. CDR3 size: 16 residues. The CDR3 coding sequence is TGTGCCAGCAGCTTAGTTGGGACTCAACCCCTATACGAGCAGTACTTC. Its protein is CASSLVGTQPLYEQYF.

This clonotype has just a few counts. The J gene is TRBJ2-3, the V gene TRBV30; TRBD2 matches 13 bases. There are 18 residues in the CDR3. J gave up 2 bases and V 2 bases, and 10 bases lay outside the gene matches. Germline V gene data show CDR1 as GTSNPN and CDR2 as SVGIG (reference sequence). The CDR3 sequence is CAWSTGLAGAVYTDTQYF. DNA for the CDR3: TGTGCCTGGAGTACCGGACTAGCGGGAGCCGTCTACACAGATACGCAGTATTTT.

The V call is TRBV7-9, the J call TRBJ2-1; weak D call: TRBD2 (5 bases). Germline CDR1 and CDR2: SEHNR and FQNEAQ (reference sequence). The ends were cut back, 1 base at V and 4 bases at J, with 20 bases in the middle. The CDR3 is 18 residues long. The CDR3 loop reads CASSLGSSPSWLYNEQFF. CDR3 in DNA: TGTGCCAGCAGCTTAGGGTCTAGCCCTTCATGGTTATACAATGAGCAGTTCTTC. Complete variable domain (other parts from reference TRBV7-9 and TRBJ2-1): DTGVSQNPRHKITKRGQNVTFRCDPISEHNRLYWYRQTLGQGPEFLTYFQNEAQLEKSRLLSDRFSAERPKGSFSTLEIQRTEQGDSAMYLCASSLGSSPSWLYNEQFFGPGTRLTVL.

This clonotype was seen at least ten times. CDR3 DNA sequence: TGCGCCAGCAGCTTGGATAGGGGGCGAGGCTACACCTTC. Residues: CASSLDRGRGYTF. The J gene is TRBJ1-2, the V gene TRBV5-1, with 7 bases identical to TRBD1. Per the germline V gene, CDR1 is SGHRS and CDR2 is YFSETQ. Unmatched junction bases numbered 4, after V lost 0 bases and J lost 8 bases. The CDR3 runs to 13 residues.

This clonotype showed up just a few times. The chain combines TRBV6-5 with TRBJ2-5; D might be TRBD1 (5 bases). Trimming stripped 0 bases from V and 0 bases from J, with 8 bases between. Germline assignment: CDR1 MNHEY and CDR2 SVGAGI. The CDR3 loop spans 15 amino acids. This chain's CDR3 is CASSYSARDQETQYF. CDR3 bases: TGTGCCAGCAGTTACTCGGCCAGGGACCAAGAGACCCAGTACTTC.

In its sample, this clonotype was seen a few times. This sequence joins TRBV4-1 and TRBJ2-7, with D tentatively TRBD1 (5 bases). CDR3 size: 16 residues. The V and J ends lost 0 bases and 4 bases respectively, with 16 bases between them. Germline V gene data show CDR1 as MGHRA and CDR2 as YSYEKL. In DNA form, the CDR3 reads TGCGCCAGCAGCCAAGACTCGGACAATACGCGATACGAGCAGTACTTC. Protein sequence: CASSQDSDNTRYEQYF.